Included here is one TCR beta chain sequence, with context. CD45RO negativity and positive selection for CCR7 defined naive CD8 cells, a population that excluded terminally differentiated effector memory CD45RA+ cells. This specimen comes from a study of shared clonotypes between healthy human individuals. Background on the study: Per donor, three plates held CD4 naive cells, three held CD4 memory, two held CD8 naive and one held CD8 memory.

V was pared by 2 bases and J by 5 bases, with 11 bases between. CDR1 and CDR2 (germline): WNHNN, SYGVQD (reference sequence). CDR3 size: 14 residues. Some clones are missing from TCRdb's copy, which holds only in-frame ones; the method was immunoSEQ multiplex PCR. This sample has hundreds of thousands of clones, with 92% found just once. The sequenced sample consisted of naive CD8+ T cells sorted from blood. The chain employs TRBV10-1 and TRBJ2-3; no definite D call. The receptor comes from a man under 40 in good health. The CDR3 sequence: CASSEGSRGDTQYF. In DNA form, the CDR3 reads TGCGCCAGCAGTGAGGGTTCCCGAGGAGATACGCAGTATTTT.